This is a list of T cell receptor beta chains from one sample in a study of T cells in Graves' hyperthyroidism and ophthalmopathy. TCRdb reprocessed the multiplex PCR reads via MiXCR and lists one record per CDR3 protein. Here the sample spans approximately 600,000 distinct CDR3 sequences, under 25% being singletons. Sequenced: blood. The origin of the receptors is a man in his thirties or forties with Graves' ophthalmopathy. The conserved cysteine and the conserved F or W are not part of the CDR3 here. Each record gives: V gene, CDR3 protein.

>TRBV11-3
ASSGMNNEQF
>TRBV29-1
SGGGALGTEAF
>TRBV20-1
SASVLAGGNQPQH
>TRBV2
ASRPGGRGETQY
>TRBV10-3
AITRGDGNTEAF
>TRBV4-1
ASSQGPGLLYEQY
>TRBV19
ASSPRTGPWANVLT
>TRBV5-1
ASALGGTSGPRDTQY
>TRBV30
AWTWGRVGTGELF
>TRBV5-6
ASGLTGMEY
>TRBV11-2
ASSRGHRDRVY
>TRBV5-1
ASSKGSGGAYSPLH
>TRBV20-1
SARARLAGTDTQY
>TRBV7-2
ASSWKGQNTEAF